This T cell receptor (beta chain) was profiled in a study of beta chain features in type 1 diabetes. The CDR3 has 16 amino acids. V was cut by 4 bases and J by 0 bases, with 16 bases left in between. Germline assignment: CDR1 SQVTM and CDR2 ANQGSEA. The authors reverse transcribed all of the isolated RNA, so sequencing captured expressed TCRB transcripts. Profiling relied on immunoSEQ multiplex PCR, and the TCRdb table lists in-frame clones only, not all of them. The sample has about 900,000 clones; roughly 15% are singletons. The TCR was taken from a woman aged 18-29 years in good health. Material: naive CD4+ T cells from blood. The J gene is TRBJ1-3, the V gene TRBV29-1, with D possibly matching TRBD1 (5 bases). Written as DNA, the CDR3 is TGCAGCGTTGTTTATTATGACAGAAACTCTGGAAACACCATATATTTT. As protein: CSVVYYDRNSGNTIYF.